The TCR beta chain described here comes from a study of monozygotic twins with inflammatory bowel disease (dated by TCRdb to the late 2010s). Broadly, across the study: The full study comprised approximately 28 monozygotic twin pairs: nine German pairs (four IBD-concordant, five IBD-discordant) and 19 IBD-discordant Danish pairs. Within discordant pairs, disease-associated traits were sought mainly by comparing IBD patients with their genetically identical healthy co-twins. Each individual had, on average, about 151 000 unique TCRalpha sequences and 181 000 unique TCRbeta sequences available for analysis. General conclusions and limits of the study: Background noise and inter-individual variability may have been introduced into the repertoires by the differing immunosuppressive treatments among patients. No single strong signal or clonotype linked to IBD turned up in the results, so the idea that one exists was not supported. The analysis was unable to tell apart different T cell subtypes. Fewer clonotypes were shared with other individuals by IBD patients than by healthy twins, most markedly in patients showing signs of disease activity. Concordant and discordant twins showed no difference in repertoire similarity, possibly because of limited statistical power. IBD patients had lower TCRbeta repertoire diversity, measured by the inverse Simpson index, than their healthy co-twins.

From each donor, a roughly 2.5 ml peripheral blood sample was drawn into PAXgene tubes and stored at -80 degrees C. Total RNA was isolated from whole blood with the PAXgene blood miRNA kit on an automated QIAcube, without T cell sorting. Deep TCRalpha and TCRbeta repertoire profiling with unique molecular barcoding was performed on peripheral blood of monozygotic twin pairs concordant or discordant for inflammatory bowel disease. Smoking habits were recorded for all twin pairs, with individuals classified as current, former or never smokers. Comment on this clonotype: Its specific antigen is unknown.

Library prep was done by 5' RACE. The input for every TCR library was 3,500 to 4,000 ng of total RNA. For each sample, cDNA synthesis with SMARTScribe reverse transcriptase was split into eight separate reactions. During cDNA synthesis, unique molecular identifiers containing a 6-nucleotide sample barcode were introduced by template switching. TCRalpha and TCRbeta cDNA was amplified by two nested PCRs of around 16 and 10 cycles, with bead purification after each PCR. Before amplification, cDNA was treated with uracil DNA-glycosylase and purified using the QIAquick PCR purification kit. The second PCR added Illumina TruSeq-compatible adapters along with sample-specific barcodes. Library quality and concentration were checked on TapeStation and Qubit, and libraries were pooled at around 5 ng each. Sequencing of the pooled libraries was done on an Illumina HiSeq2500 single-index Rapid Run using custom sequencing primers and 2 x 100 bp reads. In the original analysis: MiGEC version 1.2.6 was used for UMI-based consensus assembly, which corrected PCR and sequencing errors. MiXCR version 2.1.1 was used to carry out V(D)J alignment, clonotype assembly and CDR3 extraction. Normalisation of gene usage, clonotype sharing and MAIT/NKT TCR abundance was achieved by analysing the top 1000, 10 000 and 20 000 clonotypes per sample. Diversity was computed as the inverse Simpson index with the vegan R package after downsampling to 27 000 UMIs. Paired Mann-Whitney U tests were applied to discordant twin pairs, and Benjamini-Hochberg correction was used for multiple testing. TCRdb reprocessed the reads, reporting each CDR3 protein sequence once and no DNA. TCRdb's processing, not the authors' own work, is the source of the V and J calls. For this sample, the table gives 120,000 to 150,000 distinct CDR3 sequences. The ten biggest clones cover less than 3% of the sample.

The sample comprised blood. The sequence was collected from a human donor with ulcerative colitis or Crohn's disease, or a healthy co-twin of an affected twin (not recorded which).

Here the CDR3 is given as CASSLDLQGPQPQHF. The chain couples TRBV11-2 to TRBJ1-5; TCRdb gives TRBD1 as the D gene, but with no DNA this cannot be confirmed. In the germline V gene, CDR1 corresponds to SGHAT and CDR2 to FQNNGV. From the cysteine up to the phenylalanine, the CDR3 has a length of 15 residues. No DNA sequence was recorded.